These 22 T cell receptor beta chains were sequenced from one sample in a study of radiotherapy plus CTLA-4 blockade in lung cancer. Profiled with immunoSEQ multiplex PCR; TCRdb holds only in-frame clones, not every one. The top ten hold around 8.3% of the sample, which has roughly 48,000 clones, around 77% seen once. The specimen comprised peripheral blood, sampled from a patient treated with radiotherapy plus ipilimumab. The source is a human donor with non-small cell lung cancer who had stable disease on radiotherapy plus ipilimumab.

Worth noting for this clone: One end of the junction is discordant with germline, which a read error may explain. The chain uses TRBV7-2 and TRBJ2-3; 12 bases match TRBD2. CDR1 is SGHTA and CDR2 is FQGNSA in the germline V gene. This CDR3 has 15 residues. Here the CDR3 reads CASSLAGGPPDTQYF. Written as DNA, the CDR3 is TGTGCCAGCAGCCTAGCGGGGGGGCCCCCAGATACGCAGTATTTT. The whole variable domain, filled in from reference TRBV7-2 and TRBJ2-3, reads GAGVSQSPSNKVTEKGKDVELRCDPISGHTALYWYRQSLGQGLEFLIYFQGNSAPDKSGLPSDRFSAERTGGSVSTLTIQRTQQEDSAVYLCASSLAGGPPDTQYFGPGTRLTVL.

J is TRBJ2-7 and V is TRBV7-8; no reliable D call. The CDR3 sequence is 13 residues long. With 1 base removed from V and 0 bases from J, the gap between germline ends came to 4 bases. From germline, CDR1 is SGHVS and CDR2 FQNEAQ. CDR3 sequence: CASSLESSYEQYF. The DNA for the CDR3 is TGTGCCAGCAGCTTAGAGTCCTCCTACGAGCAGTACTTC.

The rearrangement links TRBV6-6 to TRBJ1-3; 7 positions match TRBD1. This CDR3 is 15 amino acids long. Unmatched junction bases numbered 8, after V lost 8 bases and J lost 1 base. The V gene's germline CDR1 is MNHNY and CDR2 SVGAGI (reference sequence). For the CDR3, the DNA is TGTGCCAGCCTTCAAGACAGGGATTCTGGAAACACCATATATTTT. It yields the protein CASLQDRDSGNTIYF.

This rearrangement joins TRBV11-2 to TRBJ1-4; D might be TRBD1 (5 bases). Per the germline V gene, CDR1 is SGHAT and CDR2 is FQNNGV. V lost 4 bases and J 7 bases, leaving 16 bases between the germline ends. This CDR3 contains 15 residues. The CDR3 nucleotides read TGTGCCAGCAGCTCCGAACGGGGCGCAGGTGAAAAACTGTTTTTT. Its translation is CASSSERGAGEKLFF. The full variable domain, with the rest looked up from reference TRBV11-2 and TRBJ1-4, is EAGVAQSPRYKIIEKRQSVAFWCNPISGHATLYWYQQILGQGPKLLIQFQNNGVVDDSQLPKDRFSAERLKGVDSTLKIQPAKLEDSAVYLCASSSERGAGEKLFFGSGTQLSVL.

The CDR3 here is CASSELWNTGELFF. The DNA for the CDR3 is TGTGCCAGCAGTGAATTGTGGAACACCGGGGAGCTGTTTTTT. The chain has TRBV6-1 and TRBJ2-2; D is unclear. Trimming took 2 bases from V and 1 from J, leaving 5 bases between them. Looked up from germline, CDR1 is MNHNS and CDR2 is SASEGT. The CDR3 has 14 amino acids.

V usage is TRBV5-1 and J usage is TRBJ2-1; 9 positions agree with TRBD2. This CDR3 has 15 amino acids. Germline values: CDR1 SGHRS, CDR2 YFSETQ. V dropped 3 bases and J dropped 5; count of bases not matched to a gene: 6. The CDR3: CASSSLAGSDNEQFF. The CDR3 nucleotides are TGCGCCAGCAGCTCCCTAGCGGGGTCGGACAATGAGCAGTTCTTC.

CDR3 protein: CASTEGPVRRSSYEQYF. In DNA form, the CDR3 reads TGTGCCAGCACCGAGGGTCCCGTCAGGAGGAGCTCCTACGAGCAGTACTTC. This sequence joins TRBV2 and TRBJ2-7; a weak D match, TRBD2 (5 bases). CDR1 is SNHLY, CDR2 FYNNEI, per germline. V lost 7 bases, J lost 0 bases, and 22 bases lay in between. The CDR3 runs 17 residues.

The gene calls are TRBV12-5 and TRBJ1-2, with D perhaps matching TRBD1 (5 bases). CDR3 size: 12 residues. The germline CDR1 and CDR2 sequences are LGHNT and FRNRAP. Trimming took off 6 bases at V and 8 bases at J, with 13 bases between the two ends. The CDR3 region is CASGGEGKGYTF. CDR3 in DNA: TGTGCTAGTGGGGGGGAGGGAAAAGGCTACACCTTC. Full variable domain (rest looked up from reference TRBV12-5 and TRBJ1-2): DARVTQTPRHKVTEMGQEVTMRCQPILGHNTVFWYRQTMMQGLELLAYFRNRAPLDDSGMPKDRFSAEMPDATLATLKIQPSEPRDSAVYFCASGGEGKGYTFGSGTRLTVV.

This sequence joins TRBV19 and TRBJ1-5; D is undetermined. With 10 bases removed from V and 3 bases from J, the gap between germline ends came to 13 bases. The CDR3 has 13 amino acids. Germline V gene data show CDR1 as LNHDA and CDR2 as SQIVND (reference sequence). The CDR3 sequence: CATNEASNQPQHF. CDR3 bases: TGTGCCACTAATGAAGCTTCCAATCAGCCCCAGCATTTT. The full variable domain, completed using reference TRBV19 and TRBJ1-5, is DGGITQSPKYLFRKEGQNVTLSCEQNLNHDAMYWYRQDPGQGLRLIYYSQIVNDFQKGDIAEGYSVSREKKESFPLTVTSAQKNPTAFYLCATNEASNQPQHFGDGTRLSIL.

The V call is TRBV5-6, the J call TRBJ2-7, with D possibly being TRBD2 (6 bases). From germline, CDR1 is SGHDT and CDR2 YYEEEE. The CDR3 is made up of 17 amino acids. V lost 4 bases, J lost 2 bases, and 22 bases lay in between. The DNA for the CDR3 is TGTGCCAGCAGCCCATCTAGCGACTACGAGGGTACCTACGAGCAGTACTTC. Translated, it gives CASSPSSDYEGTYEQYF.

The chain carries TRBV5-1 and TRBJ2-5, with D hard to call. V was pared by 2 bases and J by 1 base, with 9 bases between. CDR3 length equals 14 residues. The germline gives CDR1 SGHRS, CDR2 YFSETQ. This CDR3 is CASSFGERQETQYF. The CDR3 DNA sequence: TGCGCCAGCAGCTTTGGGGAACGCCAAGAGACCCAGTACTTC.

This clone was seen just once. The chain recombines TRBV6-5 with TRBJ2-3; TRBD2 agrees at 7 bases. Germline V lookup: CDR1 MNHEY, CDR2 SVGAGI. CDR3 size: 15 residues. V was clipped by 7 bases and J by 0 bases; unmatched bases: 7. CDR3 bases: TGTGCCAGCACCCGGGGGGAACCCAGCACAGATACGCAGTATTTT. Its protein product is CASTRGEPSTDTQYF.

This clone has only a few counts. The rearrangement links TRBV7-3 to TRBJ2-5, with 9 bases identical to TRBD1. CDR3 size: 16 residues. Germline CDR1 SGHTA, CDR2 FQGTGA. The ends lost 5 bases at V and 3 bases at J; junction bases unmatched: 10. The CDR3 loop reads CASSPAAGQGEETQYF. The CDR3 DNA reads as TGTGCCAGCAGCCCTGCGGCGGGACAGGGAGAAGAGACCCAGTACTTC.

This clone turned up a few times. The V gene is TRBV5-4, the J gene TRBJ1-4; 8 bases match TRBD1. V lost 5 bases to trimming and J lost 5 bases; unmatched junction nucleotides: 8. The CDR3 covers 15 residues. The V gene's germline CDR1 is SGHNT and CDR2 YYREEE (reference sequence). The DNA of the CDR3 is TGTGCCAGCAGGCGACAGGGGTCCCGAAATGAAAAACTGTTTTTT. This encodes CASRRQGSRNEKLFF.

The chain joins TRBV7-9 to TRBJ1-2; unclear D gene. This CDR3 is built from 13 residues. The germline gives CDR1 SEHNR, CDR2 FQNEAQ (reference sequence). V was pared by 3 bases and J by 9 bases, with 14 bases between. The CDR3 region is CASSLTSWESYTF. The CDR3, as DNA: TGTGCCAGCAGCTTGACTTCTTGGGAAAGCTACACCTTC.

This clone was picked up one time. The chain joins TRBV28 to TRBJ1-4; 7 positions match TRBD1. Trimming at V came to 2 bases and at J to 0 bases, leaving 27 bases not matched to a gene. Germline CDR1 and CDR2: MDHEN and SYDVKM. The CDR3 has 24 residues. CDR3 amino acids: CASSLALLQGPSPPQSATNEKLFF. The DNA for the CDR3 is TGTGCCAGCAGTTTAGCTCTTCTACAGGGGCCCTCACCTCCACAATCTGCAACTAATGAAAAACTGTTTTTT. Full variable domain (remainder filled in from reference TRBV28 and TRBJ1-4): DVKVTQSSRYLVKRTGEKVFLECVQDMDHENMFWYRQDPGLGLRLIYFSYDVKMKEKGDIPEGYSVSREKKERFSLILESASTNQTSMYLCASSLALLQGPSPPQSATNEKLFFGSGTQLSVL.

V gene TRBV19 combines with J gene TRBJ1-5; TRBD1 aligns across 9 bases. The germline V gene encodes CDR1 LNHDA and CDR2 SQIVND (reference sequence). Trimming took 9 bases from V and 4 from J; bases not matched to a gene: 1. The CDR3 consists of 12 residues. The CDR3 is CASGQGNQPQHF. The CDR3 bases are TGTGCCAGCGGACAGGGGAATCAGCCCCAGCATTTT.

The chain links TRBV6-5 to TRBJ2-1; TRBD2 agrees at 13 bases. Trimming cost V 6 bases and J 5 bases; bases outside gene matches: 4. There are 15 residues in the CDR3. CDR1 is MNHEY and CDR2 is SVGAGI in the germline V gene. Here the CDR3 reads CASRSLAGGNNEQFF. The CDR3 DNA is TGTGCCAGCAGATCACTAGCGGGGGGGAACAATGAGCAGTTCTTC.

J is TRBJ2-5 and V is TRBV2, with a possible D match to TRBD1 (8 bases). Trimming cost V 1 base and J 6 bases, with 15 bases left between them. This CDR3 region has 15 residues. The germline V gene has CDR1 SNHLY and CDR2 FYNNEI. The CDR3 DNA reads TGTGCCAGCAGTGAAGGCCTACAGGGGGGGAAGACCCAGTACTTC. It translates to CASSEGLQGGKTQYF.

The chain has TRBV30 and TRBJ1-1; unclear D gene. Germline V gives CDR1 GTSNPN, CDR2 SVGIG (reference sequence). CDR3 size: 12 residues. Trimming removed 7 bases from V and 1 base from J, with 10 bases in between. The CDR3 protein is CASTTENTEAFF. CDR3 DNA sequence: TGTGCCTCAACCACAGAGAACACTGAAGCTTTCTTT.

CDR3 sequence: CASSRGGSNTEAFF. The CDR3, as DNA: TGTGCCAGCAGTAGGGGGGGCTCGAACACTGAAGCTTTCTTT. J is TRBJ1-1 and V is TRBV9, with D possibly being TRBD1 (6 bases). The CDR3 contains 14 residues. Germline V lookup: CDR1 SGDLS, CDR2 YYNGEE. V lost 5 bases to trimming and J lost 1 base, with 12 bases between them.

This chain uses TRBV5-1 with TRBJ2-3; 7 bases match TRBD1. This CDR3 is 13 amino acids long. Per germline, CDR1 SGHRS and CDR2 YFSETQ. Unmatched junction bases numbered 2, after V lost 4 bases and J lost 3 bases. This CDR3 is CASSQQGTDTQYF. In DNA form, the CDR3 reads TGCGCCAGCAGCCAACAGGGGACAGATACGCAGTATTTT.